This TCR beta chain derives from a study of cytomegalovirus exposure and HLA in healthy donors. Findings and caveats of the study: The authors later linked a missense DCLRE1C variant to TCR beta V- and J-gene trimming. With DRB1 most and HLA-C fewest, TCR association rates differed between HLA loci in a later analysis. High specificity and sensitivity for cytomegalovirus status were reported for the classifier.

Germline CDR1 SGHNT, CDR2 YENEEA. V shed 8 bases and J 11 bases; nucleotides not matched to a gene: 14. The length of the CDR3 is 14 residues. PCR used 60 Vbeta primers and 13 Jbeta primers. The protocol was immunoSEQ multiplex PCR, while the TCRdb copy is restricted to in-frame clones and leaves out a portion. The table shows some 130,000 clones, with more than 75% occurring only once. A word on this clone: Its antigen is as yet unknown.

Sequencing was performed on PBMCs. The chain carries TRBV11-3 and TRBJ2-1; 8 bases agree with TRBD2. This receptor was identified in a man under 40 in good health and CMV-seronegative. CDR3 residues: CASGDPSGSGKQFF. CDR3 DNA sequence: TGTGCCAGCGGAGATCCCAGCGGGAGTGGGAAGCAGTTCTTC. Variable domain in full (rest from reference TRBV11-3 and TRBJ2-1): EAGVVQSPRYKIIEKKQPVAFWCNPISGHNTLYWYLQNLGQGPELLIRYENEEAVDDSQLPKDRFSAERLKGVDSTLKIQPAELGDSAVYLCASGDPSGSGKQFFGPGTRLTVL.